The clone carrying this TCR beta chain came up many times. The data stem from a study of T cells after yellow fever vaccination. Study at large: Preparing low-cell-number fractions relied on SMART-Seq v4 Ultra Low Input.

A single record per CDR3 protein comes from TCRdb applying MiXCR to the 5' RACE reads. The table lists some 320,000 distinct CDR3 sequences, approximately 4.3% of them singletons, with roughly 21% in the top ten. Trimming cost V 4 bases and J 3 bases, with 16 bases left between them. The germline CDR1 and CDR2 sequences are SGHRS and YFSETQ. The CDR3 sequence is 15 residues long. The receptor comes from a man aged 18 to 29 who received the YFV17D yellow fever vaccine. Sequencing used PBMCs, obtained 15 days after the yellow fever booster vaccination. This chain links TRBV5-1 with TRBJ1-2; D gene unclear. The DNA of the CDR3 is TGCGCCAGCAGCACAACGGGGTTAGGCCACTATGGCTACACCTTC. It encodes CASSTTGLGHYGYTF.